This T cell receptor (beta chain) was identified in a study of type 1 and type 2 diabetes patients. This clonotype came up a few times. Germline trimming cut 2 bases from V and 4 bases from J; bases unmatched to any gene: 6. This CDR3 comprises 15 residues. Germline lookup yields CDR1 MNHNY and CDR2 SVGAGI (reference sequence). Amplification started from genomic DNA. A primer set of 30 forward and 13 reverse primers amplified the CDR3. TCRdb reprocessed the multiplex PCR reads via MiXCR and lists one record per CDR3 protein. The sample records under 300,000 distinct CDR3 sequences, around 47% being singletons.

The chain employs TRBV6-6 and TRBJ2-7; 9 bases are shared with TRBD1. The receptor comes from a young man with type 2 diabetes. The sample comprised peripheral blood mononuclear cells (PBMCs). The CDR3 DNA reads TGTGCCAGCAGTTACCTGTTGGGACAGGGTTACGAGCAGTACTTC. Translating gives CASSYLLGQGYEQYF.